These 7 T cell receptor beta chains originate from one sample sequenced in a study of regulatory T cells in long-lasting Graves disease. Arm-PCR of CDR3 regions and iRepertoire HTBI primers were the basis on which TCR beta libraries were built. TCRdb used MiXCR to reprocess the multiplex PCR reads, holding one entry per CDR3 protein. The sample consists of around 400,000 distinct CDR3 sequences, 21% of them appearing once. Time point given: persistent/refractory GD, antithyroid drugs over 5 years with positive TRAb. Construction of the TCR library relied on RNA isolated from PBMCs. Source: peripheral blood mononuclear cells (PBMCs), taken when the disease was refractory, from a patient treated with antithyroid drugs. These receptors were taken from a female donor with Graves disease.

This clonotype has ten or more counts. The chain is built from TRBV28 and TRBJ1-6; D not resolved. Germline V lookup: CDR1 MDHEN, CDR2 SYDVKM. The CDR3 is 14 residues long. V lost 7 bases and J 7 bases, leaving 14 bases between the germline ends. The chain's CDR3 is CASTPRGWNSPLHF. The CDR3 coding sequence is TGTGCCAGCACCCCCCGGGGTTGGAATTCACCCCTCCACTTT.

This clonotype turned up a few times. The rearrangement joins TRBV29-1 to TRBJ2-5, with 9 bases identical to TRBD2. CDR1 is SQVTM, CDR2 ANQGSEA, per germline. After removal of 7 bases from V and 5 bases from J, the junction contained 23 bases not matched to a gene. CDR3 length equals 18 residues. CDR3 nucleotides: TGCAGCGCCCGCCTTCTTAATGCGGGGGGGGACCATTGGGAGACCCAGTACTTC. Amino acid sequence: CSARLLNAGGDHWETQYF.

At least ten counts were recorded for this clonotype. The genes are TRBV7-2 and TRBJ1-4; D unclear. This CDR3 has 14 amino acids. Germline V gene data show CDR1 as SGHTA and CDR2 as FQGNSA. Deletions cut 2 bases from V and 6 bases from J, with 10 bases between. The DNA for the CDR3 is TGTGCCAGCAGCTTAAGTTTTCCCTATGAAAAACTGTTTTTT. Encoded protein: CASSLSFPYEKLFF.

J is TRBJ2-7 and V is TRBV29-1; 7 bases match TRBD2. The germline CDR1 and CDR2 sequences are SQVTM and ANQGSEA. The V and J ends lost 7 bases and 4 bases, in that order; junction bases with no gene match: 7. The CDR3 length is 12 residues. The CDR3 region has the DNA TGCAGCGCCCTTAGGACTAGGTACGAGCAGTACTTC. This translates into CSALRTRYEQYF.

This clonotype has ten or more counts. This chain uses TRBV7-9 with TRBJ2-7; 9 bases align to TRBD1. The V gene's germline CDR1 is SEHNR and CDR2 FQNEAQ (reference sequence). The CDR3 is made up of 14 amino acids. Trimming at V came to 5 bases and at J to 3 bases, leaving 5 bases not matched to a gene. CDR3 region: CASSPTGGIYEQYF. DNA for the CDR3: TGTGCCAGCAGCCCTACAGGGGGCATCTACGAGCAGTACTTC.

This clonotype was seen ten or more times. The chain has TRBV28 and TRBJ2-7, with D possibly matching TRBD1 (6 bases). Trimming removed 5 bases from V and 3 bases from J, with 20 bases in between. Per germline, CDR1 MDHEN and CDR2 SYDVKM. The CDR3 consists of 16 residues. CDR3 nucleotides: TGTGCCAGCAGTGTAACCCCGGGACATCCCCTCTACGAGCAGTACTTC. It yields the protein CASSVTPGHPLYEQYF.

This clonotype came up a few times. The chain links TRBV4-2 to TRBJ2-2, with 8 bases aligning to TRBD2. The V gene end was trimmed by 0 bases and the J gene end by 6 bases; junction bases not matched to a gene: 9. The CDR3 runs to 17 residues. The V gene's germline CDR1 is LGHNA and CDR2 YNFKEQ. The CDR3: CASSQDWGLGQSGELFF. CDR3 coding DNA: TGTGCCAGCAGCCAAGACTGGGGACTAGGACAATCCGGGGAGCTGTTTTTT.